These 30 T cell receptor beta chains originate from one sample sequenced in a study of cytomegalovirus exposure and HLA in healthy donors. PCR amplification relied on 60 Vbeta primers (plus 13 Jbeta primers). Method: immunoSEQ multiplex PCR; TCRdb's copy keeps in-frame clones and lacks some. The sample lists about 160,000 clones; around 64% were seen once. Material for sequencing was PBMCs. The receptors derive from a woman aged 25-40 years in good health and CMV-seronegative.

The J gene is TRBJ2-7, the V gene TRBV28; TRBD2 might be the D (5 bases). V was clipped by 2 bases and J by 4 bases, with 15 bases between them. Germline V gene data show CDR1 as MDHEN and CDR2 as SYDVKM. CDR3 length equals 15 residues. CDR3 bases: TGTGCCAGCAGTTTAGGAGGTTGGGTGGGGTACGAGCAGTACTTC. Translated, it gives CASSLGGWVGYEQYF.

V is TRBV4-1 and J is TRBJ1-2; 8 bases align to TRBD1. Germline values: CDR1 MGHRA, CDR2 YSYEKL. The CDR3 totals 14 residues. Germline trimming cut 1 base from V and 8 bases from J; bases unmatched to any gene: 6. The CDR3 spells CASSQAGGAGGYTF. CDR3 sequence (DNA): TGCGCCAGCAGCCAAGCAGGGGGCGCCGGGGGCTACACCTTC.

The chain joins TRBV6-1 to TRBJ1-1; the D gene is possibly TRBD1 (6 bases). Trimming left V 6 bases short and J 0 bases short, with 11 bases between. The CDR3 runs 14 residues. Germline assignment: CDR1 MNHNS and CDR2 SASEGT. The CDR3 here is CASRDRQVNTEAFF. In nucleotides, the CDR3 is TGTGCCAGCAGGGACCGACAGGTGAACACTGAAGCTTTCTTT.

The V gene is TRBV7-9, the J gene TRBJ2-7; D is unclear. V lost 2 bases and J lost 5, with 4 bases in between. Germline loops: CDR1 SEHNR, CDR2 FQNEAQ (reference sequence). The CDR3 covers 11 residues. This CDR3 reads CASSLSNEQYF. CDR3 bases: TGTGCCAGCAGCTTAAGCAACGAGCAGTACTTC.

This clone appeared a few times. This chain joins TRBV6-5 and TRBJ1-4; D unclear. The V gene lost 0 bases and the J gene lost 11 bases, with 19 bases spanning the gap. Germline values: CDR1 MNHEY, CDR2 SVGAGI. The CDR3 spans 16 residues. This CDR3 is CASSYSALRAWEKLFF. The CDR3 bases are TGTGCCAGCAGTTACTCGGCATTACGGGCCTGGGAGAAACTGTTTTTT.

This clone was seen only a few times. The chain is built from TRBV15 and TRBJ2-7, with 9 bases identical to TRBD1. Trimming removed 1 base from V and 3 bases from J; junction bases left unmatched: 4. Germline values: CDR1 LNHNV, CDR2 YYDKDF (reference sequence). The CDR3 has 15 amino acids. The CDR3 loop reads CATSRAGQGNYEQYF. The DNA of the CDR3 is TGTGCCACCAGCAGAGCGGGACAGGGCAACTACGAGCAGTACTTC.

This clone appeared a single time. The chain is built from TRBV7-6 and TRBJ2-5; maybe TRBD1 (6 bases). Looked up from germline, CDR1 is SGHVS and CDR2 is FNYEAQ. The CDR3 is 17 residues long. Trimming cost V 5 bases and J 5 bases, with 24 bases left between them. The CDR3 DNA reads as TGTGCCAGCAGCCGGAAGGATTTGGGACACCTCAGCGAGACCCAGTACTTC. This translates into CASSRKDLGHLSETQYF.

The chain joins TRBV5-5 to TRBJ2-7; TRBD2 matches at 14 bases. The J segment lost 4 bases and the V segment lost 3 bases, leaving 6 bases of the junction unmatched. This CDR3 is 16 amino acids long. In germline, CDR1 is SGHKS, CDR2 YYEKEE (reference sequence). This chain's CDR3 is CASSSGLAGGMYEQYF. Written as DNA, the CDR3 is TGTGCCAGCAGCTCCGGACTAGCGGGAGGTATGTACGAGCAGTACTTC. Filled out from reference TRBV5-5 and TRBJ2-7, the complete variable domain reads DAGVTQSPTHLIKTRGQQVTLRCSPISGHKSVSWYQQVLGQGPQFIFQYYEKEERGRGNFPDRFSARQFPNYSSELNVNALLLGDSALYLCASSSGLAGGMYEQYFGPGTRLTVT.

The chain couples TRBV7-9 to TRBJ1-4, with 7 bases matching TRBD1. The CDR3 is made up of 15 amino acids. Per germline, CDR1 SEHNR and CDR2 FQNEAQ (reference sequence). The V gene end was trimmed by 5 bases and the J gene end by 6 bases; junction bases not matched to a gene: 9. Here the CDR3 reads CASSLSGGRDEKLFF. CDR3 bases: TGTGCCAGCAGCCTGTCAGGGGGTCGGGATGAAAAACTGTTTTTT.

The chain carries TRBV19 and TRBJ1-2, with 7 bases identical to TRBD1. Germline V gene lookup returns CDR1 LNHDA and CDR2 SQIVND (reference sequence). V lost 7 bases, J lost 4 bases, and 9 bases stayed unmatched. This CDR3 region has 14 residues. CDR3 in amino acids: CASIAPGQSYGYTF. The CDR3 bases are TGTGCCAGTATTGCGCCGGGACAGAGCTATGGCTACACCTTC.

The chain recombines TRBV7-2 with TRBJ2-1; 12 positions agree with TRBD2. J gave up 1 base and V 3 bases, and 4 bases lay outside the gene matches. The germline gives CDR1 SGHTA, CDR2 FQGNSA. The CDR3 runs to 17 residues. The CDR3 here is CASSLVLAGGSYNEQFF. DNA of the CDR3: TGTGCCAGCAGCTTGGTACTAGCGGGGGGTTCCTACAATGAGCAGTTCTTC. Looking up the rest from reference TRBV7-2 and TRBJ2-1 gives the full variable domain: GAGVSQSPSNKVTEKGKDVELRCDPISGHTALYWYRQSLGQGLEFLIYFQGNSAPDKSGLPSDRFSAERTGGSVSTLTIQRTQQEDSAVYLCASSLVLAGGSYNEQFFGPGTRLTVL.

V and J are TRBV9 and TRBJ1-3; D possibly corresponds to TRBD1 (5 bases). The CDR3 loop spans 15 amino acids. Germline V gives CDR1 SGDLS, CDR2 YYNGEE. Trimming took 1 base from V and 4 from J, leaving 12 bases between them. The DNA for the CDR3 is TGTGCCAGCAGCGTACTACAGGAATCGGGAAACACCATATATTTT. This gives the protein CASSVLQESGNTIYF.

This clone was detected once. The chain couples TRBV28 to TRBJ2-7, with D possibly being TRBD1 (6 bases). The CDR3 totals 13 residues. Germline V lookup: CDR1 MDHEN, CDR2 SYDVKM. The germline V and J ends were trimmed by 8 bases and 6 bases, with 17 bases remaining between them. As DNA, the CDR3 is TGTGCCAGCCTCCAGGGGTTATCGGGCGAGCAGTACTTC. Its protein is CASLQGLSGEQYF.

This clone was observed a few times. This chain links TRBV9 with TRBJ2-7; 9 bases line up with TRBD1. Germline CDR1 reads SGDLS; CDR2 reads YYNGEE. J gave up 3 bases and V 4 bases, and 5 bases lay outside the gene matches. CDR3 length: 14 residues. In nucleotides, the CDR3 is TGTGCCAGCAGCCCCCGGGACAGGGACTACGAGCAGTACTTC. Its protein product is CASSPRDRDYEQYF.

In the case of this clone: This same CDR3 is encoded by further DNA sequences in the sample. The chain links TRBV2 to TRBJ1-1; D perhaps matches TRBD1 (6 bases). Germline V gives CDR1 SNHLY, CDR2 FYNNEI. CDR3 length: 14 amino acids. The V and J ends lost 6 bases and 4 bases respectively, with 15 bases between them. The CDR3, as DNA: TGTGCCAGCAGAGAACAGGGCTTTAGCACTGAAGCTTTCTTT. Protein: CASREQGFSTEAFF.

CDR3 loop: CSVEPAESDEQFF. The CDR3 DNA is TGCAGCGTTGAACCAGCGGAGTCCGATGAGCAGTTCTTC. This chain links TRBV29-1 with TRBJ2-1; D is possibly TRBD2 (5 bases). The V gene lost 2 bases and the J gene lost 8 bases, with 13 bases spanning the gap. Germline CDR1 SQVTM, CDR2 ANQGSEA. The CDR3 has 13 amino acids.

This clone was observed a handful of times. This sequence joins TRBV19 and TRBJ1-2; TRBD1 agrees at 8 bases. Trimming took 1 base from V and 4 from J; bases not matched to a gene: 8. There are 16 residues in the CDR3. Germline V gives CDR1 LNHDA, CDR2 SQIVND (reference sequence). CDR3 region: CASSIGGRGLLYGYTF. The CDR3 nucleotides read TGTGCCAGTAGTATAGGGGGCAGGGGGCTTCTCTATGGCTACACCTTC.

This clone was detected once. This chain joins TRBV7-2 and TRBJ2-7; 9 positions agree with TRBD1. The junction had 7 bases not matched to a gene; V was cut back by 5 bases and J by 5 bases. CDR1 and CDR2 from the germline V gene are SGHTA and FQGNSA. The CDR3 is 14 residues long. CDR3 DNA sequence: TGTGCCAGCAGCGCCGCAACAGGGGGCGACGAGCAGTACTTC. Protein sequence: CASSAATGGDEQYF.

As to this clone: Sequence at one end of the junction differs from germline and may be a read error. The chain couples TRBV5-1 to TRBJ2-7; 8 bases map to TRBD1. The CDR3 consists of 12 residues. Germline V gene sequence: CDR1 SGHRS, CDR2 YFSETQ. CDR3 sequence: CAGSDRGYEQYF. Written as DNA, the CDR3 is TGCGCCGGCAGCGACAGGGGCTACGAGCAGTACTTC.

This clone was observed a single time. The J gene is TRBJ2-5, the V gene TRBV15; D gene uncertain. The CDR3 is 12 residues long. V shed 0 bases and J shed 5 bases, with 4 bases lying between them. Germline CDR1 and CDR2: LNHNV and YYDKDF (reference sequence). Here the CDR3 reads CATSRDPETQYF. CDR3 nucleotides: TGTGCCACCAGCAGAGACCCGGAGACCCAGTACTTC.

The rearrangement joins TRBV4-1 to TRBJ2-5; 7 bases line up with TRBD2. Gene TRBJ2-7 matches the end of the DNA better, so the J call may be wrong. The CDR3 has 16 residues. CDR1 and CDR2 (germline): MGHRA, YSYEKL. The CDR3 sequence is CASSQGGSGTLYEQYF. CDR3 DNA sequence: TGCGCCAGCAGCCAAGGGGGGAGCGGGACGCTATACGAGCAGTACTTC.

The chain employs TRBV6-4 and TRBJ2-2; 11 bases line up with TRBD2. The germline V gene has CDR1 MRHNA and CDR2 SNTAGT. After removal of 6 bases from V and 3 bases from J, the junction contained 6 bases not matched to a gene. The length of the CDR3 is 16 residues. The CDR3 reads CASSPLAGGHTGELFF. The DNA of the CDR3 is TGTGCCAGCAGCCCCCTAGCGGGAGGTCACACCGGGGAGCTGTTTTTT.

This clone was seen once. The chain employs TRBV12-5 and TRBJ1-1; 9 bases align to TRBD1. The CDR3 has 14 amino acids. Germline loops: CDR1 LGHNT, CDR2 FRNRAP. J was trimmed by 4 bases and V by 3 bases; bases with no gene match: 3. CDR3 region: CASGFTGGITEAFF. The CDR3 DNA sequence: TGTGCTAGTGGTTTTACAGGGGGCATCACTGAAGCTTTCTTT.

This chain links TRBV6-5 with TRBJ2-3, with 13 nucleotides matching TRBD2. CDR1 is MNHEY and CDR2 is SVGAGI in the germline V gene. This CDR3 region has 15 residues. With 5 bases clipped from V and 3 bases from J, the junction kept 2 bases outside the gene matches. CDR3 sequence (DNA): TGTGCCAGCAGTAAACTAGCGGGGGGGACAGATACGCAGTATTTT. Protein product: CASSKLAGGTDTQYF.

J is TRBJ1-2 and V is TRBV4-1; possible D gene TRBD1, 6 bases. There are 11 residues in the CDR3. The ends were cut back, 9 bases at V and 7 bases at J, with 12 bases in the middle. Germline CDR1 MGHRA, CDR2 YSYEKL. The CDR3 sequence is CASQGLSGYTF. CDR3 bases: TGCGCCAGTCAGGGGCTGAGTGGCTACACCTTC.

The CDR3 loop reads CASSLQVPGPQHF. The DNA of the CDR3 is TGTGCCAGCTCCCTCCAGGTCCCCGGGCCCCAGCATTTT. The rearrangement joins TRBV18 to TRBJ1-5; D is uncertain. The CDR3 extends over 13 amino acids. Germline V gene data show CDR1 as KGHSH and CDR2 as LQKENI. V was pared by 6 bases and J by 9 bases, with 15 bases between.

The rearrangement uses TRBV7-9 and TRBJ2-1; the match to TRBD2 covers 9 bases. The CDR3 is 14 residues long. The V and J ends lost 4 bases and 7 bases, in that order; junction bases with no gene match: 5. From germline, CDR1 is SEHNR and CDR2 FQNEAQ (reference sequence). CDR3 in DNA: TGTGCCAGCAGCTCACTAGCGGGTGGGAATGAGCAGTTCTTC. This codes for CASSSLAGGNEQFF.

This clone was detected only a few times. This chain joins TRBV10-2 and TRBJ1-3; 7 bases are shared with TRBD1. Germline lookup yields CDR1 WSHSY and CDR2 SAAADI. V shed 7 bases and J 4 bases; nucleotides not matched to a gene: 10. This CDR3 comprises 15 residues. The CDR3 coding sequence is TGCGCCAGCACCATAGACAGGGATCCCGGAAACACCATATATTTT. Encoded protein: CASTIDRDPGNTIYF.

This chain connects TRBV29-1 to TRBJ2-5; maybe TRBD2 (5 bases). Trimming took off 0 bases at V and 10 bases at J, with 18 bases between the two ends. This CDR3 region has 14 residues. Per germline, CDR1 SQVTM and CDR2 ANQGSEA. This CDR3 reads CSVEDDKRWGSQYF. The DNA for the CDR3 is TGCAGCGTTGAAGATGATAAGCGGTGGGGAAGCCAGTACTTC.

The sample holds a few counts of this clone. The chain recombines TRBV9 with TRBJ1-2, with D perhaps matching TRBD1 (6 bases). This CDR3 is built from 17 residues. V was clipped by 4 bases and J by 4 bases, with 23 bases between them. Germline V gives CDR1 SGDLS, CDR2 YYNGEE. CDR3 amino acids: CASSKNLKNRDSYGYTF. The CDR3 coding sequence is TGTGCCAGCAGCAAAAACTTAAAAAACAGGGATTCCTATGGCTACACCTTC.